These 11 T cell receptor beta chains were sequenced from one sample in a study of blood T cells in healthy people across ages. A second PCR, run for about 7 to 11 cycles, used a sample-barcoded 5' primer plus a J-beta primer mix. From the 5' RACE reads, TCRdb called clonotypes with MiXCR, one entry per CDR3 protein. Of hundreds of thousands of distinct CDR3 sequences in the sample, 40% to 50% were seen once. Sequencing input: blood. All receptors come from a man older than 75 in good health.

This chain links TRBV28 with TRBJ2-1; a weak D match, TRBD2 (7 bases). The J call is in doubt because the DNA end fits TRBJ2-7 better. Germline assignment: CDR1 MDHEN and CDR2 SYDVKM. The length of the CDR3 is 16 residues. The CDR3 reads CASSLRGSGIYNEQYF. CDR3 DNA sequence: TGTGCCAGCAGTTTAAGGGGGAGCGGGATATACAATGAGCAGTACTTC.

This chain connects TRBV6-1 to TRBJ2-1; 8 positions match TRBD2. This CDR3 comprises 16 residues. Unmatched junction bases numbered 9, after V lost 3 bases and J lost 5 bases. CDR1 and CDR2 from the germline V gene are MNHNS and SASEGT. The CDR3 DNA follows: TGTGCCAGCAGTGATTGGCCTAGCGGGTCCCACAATGAGCAGTTCTTC. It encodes CASSDWPSGSHNEQFF.

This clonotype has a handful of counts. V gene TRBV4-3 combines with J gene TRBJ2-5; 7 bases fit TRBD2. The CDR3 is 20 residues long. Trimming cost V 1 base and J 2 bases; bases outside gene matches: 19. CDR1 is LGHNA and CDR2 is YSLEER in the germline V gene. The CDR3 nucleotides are TGCGCCAGCAGCCAAGGAGTAACAGGTAGTGCGGGACTACCTCAAGAGACCCAGTACTTC. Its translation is CASSQGVTGSAGLPQETQYF.

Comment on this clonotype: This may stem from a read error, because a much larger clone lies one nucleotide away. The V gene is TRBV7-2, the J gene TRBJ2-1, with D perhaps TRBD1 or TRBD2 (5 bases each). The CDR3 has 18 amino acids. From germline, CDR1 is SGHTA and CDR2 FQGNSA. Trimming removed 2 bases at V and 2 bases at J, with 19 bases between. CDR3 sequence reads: CASSLLNPGVGAYNEQFF. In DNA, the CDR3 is TGTGCCAGCAGCTTACTAAACCCCGGGGTAGGGGCCTACAATGAGCAGTTCTTC. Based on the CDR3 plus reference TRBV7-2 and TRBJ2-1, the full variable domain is GAGVSQSPSNKVTEKGKDVELRCDPISGHTALYWYRQSLGQGLEFLIYFQGNSAPDKSGLPSDRFSAERTGGSVSTLTIQRTQQEDSAVYLCASSLLNPGVGAYNEQFFGPGTRLTVL.

The CDR3 DNA is TGTGCCAGCAGCGTAGCTGAAGCCTACAATGAGCAGTTCTTC. It is translated as CASSVAEAYNEQFF. The chain links TRBV9 to TRBJ2-1; D uncertain. Between the trimmed V and J ends, which lost 0 bases and 2 bases, there was a span of 6 bases. Per the germline V gene, CDR1 is SGDLS and CDR2 is YYNGEE. This CDR3 region has 14 residues.

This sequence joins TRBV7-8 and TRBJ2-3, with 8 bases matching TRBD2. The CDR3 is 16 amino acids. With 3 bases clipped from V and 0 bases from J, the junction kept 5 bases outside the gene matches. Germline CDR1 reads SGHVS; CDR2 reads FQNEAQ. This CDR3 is CASSLDGRASTDTQYF. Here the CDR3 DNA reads TGTGCCAGCAGCTTGGACGGGAGGGCGAGCACAGATACGCAGTATTTT. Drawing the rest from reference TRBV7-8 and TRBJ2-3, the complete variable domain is GAGVSQSPRYKVAKRGQDVALRCDPISGHVSLFWYQQALGQGPEFLTYFQNEAQLDKSGLPSDRFFAERPEGSVSTLKIQRTQQEDSAVYLCASSLDGRASTDTQYFGPGTRLTVL.

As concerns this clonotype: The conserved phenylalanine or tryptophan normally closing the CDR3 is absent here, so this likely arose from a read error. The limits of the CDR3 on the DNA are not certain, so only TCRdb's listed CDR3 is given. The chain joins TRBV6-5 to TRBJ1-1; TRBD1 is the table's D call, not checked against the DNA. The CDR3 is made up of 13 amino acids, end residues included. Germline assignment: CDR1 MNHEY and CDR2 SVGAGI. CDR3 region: CASRRQGLNTEAL.

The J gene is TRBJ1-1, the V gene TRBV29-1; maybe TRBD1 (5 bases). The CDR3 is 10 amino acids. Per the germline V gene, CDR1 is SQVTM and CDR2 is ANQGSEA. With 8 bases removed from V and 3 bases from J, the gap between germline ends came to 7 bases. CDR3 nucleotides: TGCAGCTCGGGACACACTGAAGCTTTCTTT. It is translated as CSSGHTEAFF.

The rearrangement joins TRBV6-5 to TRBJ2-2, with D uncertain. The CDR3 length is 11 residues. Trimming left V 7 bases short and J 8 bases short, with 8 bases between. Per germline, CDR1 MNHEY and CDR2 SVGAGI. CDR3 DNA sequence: TGTGCCAGCACCCAAACGGGGGAGCTGTTTTTT. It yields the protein CASTQTGELFF.

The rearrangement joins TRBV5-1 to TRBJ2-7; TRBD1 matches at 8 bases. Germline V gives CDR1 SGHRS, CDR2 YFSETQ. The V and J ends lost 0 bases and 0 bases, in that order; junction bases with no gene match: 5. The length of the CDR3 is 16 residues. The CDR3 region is CASSLAGQEFSYEQYF. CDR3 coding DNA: TGCGCCAGCAGCTTGGCGGGACAGGAGTTCTCCTACGAGCAGTACTTC.

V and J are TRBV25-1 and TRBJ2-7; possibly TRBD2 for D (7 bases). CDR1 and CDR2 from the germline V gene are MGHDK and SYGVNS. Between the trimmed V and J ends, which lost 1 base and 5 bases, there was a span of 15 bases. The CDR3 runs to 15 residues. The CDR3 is CASSEWGGRGNEQYF. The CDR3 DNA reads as TGTGCCAGCAGTGAATGGGGGGGCAGGGGAAACGAGCAGTACTTC.